The 12 T cell receptor beta chains given below trace back to one sample, sequenced in a study of blood T cell repertoires in COVID-19. The protocol was immunoSEQ multiplex PCR, while the TCRdb copy is restricted to in-frame clones and leaves out a portion. The sample consists of approximately 200,000 clones, roughly 82% of them appearing once. Material: PBMCs or T cells enriched from blood (not recorded which). All receptors come from a man in his forties who had recovered from COVID-19.

J is TRBJ2-7 and V is TRBV15; weak D call: TRBD1 (6 bases). Germline lookup yields CDR1 LNHNV and CDR2 YYDKDF (reference sequence). This CDR3 comprises 14 residues. Deletions cut 1 base from V and 0 bases from J, with 7 bases between. The DNA for the CDR3 is TGTGCCACCAGCAGAGGGGGACACTCCTACGAGCAGTACTTC. It yields the protein CATSRGGHSYEQYF.

In this sample, this clone turned up a few times. The CDR3 DNA reads as TGTGCCACCAGCAGAGATCAGGGGACCAGGAATCAGCCCCAGCATTTT. This translates into CATSRDQGTRNQPQHF. The gene calls are TRBV15 and TRBJ1-5; D is perhaps TRBD1 (6 bases). The CDR3 extends over 16 amino acids. The germline gives CDR1 LNHNV, CDR2 YYDKDF (reference sequence). Trimming removed 0 bases at V and 4 bases at J, with 13 bases between.

The V gene is TRBV3-1 (or the pseudogene TRBV3-2), the J gene TRBJ1-5, with unresolved D. V was shortened by 4 bases and J by 5 bases, with 15 bases between the two germline ends. The germline CDR1 and CDR2 sequences are LGHDT and YNNKEL (reference sequence). The CDR3 sequence is 15 residues long. Here the CDR3 DNA reads TGTGCCAGCAGCCCTGGGCGGGCCGTCGATCAGCCCCAGCATTTT. Protein: CASSPGRAVDQPQHF.

This clone was detected only a few times. This chain uses TRBV3-1 (or the pseudogene TRBV3-2) with TRBJ1-3; perhaps TRBD1 as D (5 bases). CDR1 and CDR2 (germline): LGHDT, YNNKEL (reference sequence). V lost 0 bases, J lost 1 base, and 7 bases lay in between. CDR3 length: 15 residues. The CDR3 DNA sequence: TGTGCCAGCAGCCAAGACAGGGCTTCTGGAAACACCATATATTTT. This codes for CASSQDRASGNTIYF.

This clone has just one count. Within the sample, other DNA sequences also encode this same CDR3. The V call is TRBV7-9, the J call TRBJ1-5; 9 bases align to TRBD1. This CDR3 is built from 14 residues. V lost 5 bases to trimming and J lost 7 bases; unmatched junction nucleotides: 6. The germline V gene has CDR1 SEHNR and CDR2 FQNEAQ (reference sequence). CDR3 residues: CASSPTGGGQPQHF. The CDR3 nucleotides are TGTGCCAGCAGCCCCACAGGGGGCGGGCAGCCCCAGCATTTT.

The chain carries TRBV18 and TRBJ2-1; D might be TRBD1 (5 bases). V lost 1 base to trimming and J lost 8 bases, with 12 bases between them. Germline V gene data show CDR1 as KGHSH and CDR2 as LQKENI. The CDR3 contains 14 residues. This CDR3 is CASSPQSGYDEQFF. Here the CDR3 DNA reads TGTGCCAGCTCACCACAGTCAGGGTACGATGAGCAGTTCTTC.

In this sample, this clone turned up a few times. This sequence joins TRBV28 and TRBJ2-3; D perhaps matches TRBD1 (6 bases). The CDR3 is 15 amino acids. Germline loops: CDR1 MDHEN, CDR2 SYDVKM. Trimming removed 5 bases from V and 2 bases from J, with 14 bases in between. In DNA, the CDR3 is TGTGCCAGCAGTCCTCCGACAGGAGACACAGATACGCAGTATTTT. It translates to CASSPPTGDTDTQYF.

The chain employs TRBV6-5 and TRBJ2-7, with TRBD1 identical over 8 bases. V was clipped by 6 bases and J by 7 bases; unmatched bases: 8. The CDR3 is made up of 13 amino acids. From germline, CDR1 is MNHEY and CDR2 SVGAGI. CDR3 sequence (DNA): TGTGCCAGCAGGACAGGGGTTATGGAGGAGCAGTACTTC. Residues: CASRTGVMEEQYF.

The chain couples TRBV28 to TRBJ1-2; 8 bases match TRBD1. From germline, CDR1 is MDHEN and CDR2 SYDVKM. V was pared by 3 bases and J by 4 bases, with 1 base of the junction left unmatched. The CDR3 spans 13 residues. CDR3 sequence reads: CASSLGTGYGYTF. In nucleotides, the CDR3 is TGTGCCAGCAGTTTGGGGACAGGCTATGGCTACACCTTC.

This clone has just a few counts. The chain combines TRBV18 with TRBJ1-5, with 9 bases lining up with TRBD1. CDR1 is KGHSH, CDR2 LQKENI, per germline. The CDR3 covers 15 residues. V gave up 6 bases and J gave up 1 base; unmatched junction bases: 4. The CDR3 DNA reads TGTGCCAGCTCCCCGGGACAGGGCAGCAATCAGCCCCAGCATTTT. Amino acids: CASSPGQGSNQPQHF.

The chain recombines TRBV2 with TRBJ2-5; weak D call: TRBD1 (6 bases). The germline CDR1 and CDR2 sequences are SNHLY and FYNNEI. The CDR3 is 15 residues long. Trimming shortened V by 7 bases and J by 5 bases, and 20 bases separated the two germline ends. CDR3 sequence: CASTFAPSQGETQYF. The CDR3 DNA sequence: TGTGCCAGCACCTTCGCACCCTCCCAGGGGGAGACCCAGTACTTC.

This CDR3 is CASSSTGSHQPQHF. CDR3 bases: TGTGCCAGCAGTTCCACAGGGAGTCATCAGCCCCAGCATTTT. The chain links TRBV28 to TRBJ1-5, with D possibly TRBD1 on 6 matching bases. Deletions cut 4 bases from V and 5 bases from J, with 12 bases between. Per the germline V gene, CDR1 is MDHEN and CDR2 is SYDVKM. This CDR3 contains 14 residues.